The 18 T cell receptor beta chains below were found in one sample sequenced in a study of T cell responses to AZD1222 COVID-19 vaccine. Assay used: immunoSEQ multiplex PCR; TCRdb lists only in-frame clones, some missing. The repertoire has over 120,000 clones, 92% of them found once; the top ten carry under 2%. The sample consisted of peripheral blood, taken on day 0 of AZD1222 vaccination. These receptors came from an adult in good health.

This clone has just one count. V is TRBV9 and J is TRBJ2-7; no clear D. The CDR3 consists of 12 residues. Trimming took 0 bases from V and 5 from J, leaving 6 bases between them. Germline V CDR1 and CDR2: SGDLS, YYNGEE. CDR3 in amino acids: CASSVDEDEQYF. The CDR3 region has the DNA TGTGCCAGCAGCGTAGATGAAGACGAGCAGTACTTC.

The rearrangement uses TRBV4-1 and TRBJ1-6; D not resolved. Germline CDR1 is MGHRA and CDR2 is YSYEKL. V was trimmed by 1 base and J by 0 bases, leaving 10 bases between them. This CDR3 spans 17 amino acids. The CDR3 DNA reads as TGCGCCAGCAGCCAAGGGGCGCTAATCTCCTATAATTCACCCCTCCACTTT. Its translation is CASSQGALISYNSPLHF.

The count of this clone is one. The chain is built from TRBV19 and TRBJ1-1, with D unclear. CDR3 length: 15 amino acids. Looked up from germline, CDR1 is LNHDA and CDR2 is SQIVND (reference sequence). V lost 0 bases and J 0 bases, leaving 8 bases between the germline ends. CDR3 sequence: CASSIDGLMNTEAFF. The CDR3 region has the DNA TGTGCCAGTAGTATAGATGGGCTGATGAACACTGAAGCTTTCTTT.

The chain has TRBV10-1 and TRBJ2-3; unclear D gene. The CDR3 is 15 amino acids. Germline CDR1 WNHNN, CDR2 SYGVQD (reference sequence). V was cut by 5 bases and J by 0 bases, with 12 bases left in between. The CDR3 reads CASSKVGRSTDTQYF. CDR3 bases: TGCGCCAGCAGTAAGGTCGGTCGAAGCACAGATACGCAGTATTTT.

The chain is built from TRBV2 and TRBJ2-3, with 7 positions matching TRBD2. After removal of 0 bases from V and 4 bases from J, the junction contained 4 bases not matched to a gene. CDR3 length: 15 residues. Germline lookup yields CDR1 SNHLY and CDR2 FYNNEI. Written as DNA, the CDR3 is TGTGCCAGCAGTGAAGCCAGGGAGGGCGCAGATACGCAGTATTTT. The encoded protein is CASSEAREGADTQYF.

V gene TRBV28 combines with J gene TRBJ2-1, with 7 bases matching TRBD1. CDR1 MDHEN and CDR2 SYDVKM come from the germline V gene. CDR3 length: 13 amino acids. V lost 7 bases, J lost 2 bases, and 2 bases stayed unmatched. The CDR3 spells CASIGTAYNEQFF. DNA for the CDR3: TGTGCCAGCATTGGGACAGCCTACAATGAGCAGTTCTTC.

The V and J genes are TRBV7-3 and TRBJ2-1, with D perhaps assigned TRBD1 or TRBD2 (5 bases each). CDR1 and CDR2 (germline): SGHTA, FQGTGA. Trimming stripped 1 base from V and 8 bases from J, with 12 bases between. The CDR3 spans 14 residues. CDR3: CASSLIGTSDEQFF. The CDR3 nucleotides are TGTGCCAGCAGCTTAATCGGGACCAGCGATGAGCAGTTCTTC. Supplemented by reference TRBV7-3 and TRBJ2-1, the full variable domain reads GAGVSQTPSNKVTEKGKYVELRCDPISGHTALYWYRQSLGQGPEFLIYFQGTGAADDSGLPNDRFFAVRPEGSVSTLKIQRTERGDSAVYLCASSLIGTSDEQFFGPGTRLTVL.

This chain uses TRBV7-9 with TRBJ1-5; D gene unclear. V dropped 5 bases and J dropped 5 bases, with 10 bases sitting between them. The CDR3 length is 13 residues. Germline V gene data show CDR1 as SEHNR and CDR2 as FQNEAQ (reference sequence). The CDR3 loop reads CASSLGRDQPQHF. CDR3 DNA: TGTGCCAGCAGCCTAGGACGTGATCAGCCCCAGCATTTT.

The chain is built from TRBV6-4 and TRBJ1-2; a possible D gene is TRBD1 (5 bases). Trimming left V 4 bases short and J 8 bases short, with 20 bases between. The CDR3 sequence is 15 residues long. Germline CDR1 MRHNA, CDR2 SNTAGT. The CDR3 nucleotides are TGTGCCAGCAGTGCCCTGTCACGGGGCGTGGGCGGCTACACCTTC. This gives the protein CASSALSRGVGGYTF.

In DNA, the CDR3 is TGTGCCAGCAGCTTAGCGCCCCCCGACTACGAGCAGTACTTC. Translated: CASSLAPPDYEQYF. The genes are TRBV7-2 and TRBJ2-7; no clear D gene. Trimming stripped 0 bases from V and 3 bases from J, with 9 bases between. CDR1 and CDR2 (germline): SGHTA, FQGNSA. The CDR3 sequence is 14 residues long.

The V call is TRBV5-1, the J call TRBJ2-1; TRBD1 agrees at 7 bases. From germline, CDR1 is SGHRS and CDR2 YFSETQ. This CDR3 region has 14 residues. Trimming at V came to 3 bases and at J to 5 bases, leaving 5 bases not matched to a gene. The DNA for the CDR3 is TGCGCCAGCAGCTCCGGGACAGCCAACAATGAGCAGTTCTTC. This sequence encodes CASSSGTANNEQFF.

The rearrangement uses TRBV27 and TRBJ2-2; possibly TRBD1 for D (6 bases). Germline loops: CDR1 MNHEY, CDR2 SMNVEV (reference sequence). This CDR3 has 14 amino acids. The V and J ends lost 9 bases and 0 bases respectively, with 11 bases between them. The CDR3 loop is CASQDSSNTGELFF. CDR3 nucleotide sequence: TGTGCCAGTCAGGACAGCTCGAACACCGGGGAGCTGTTTTTT.

This clone came up once. The chain links TRBV7-8 to TRBJ1-5; possible D gene TRBD1, 5 bases. V gave up 5 bases and J gave up 7 bases, with 15 bases separating them. CDR3 size: 14 residues. Germline lookup yields CDR1 SGHVS and CDR2 FQNEAQ. CDR3 in amino acids: CASSASRGRQPQHF. For the CDR3, the DNA is TGTGCCAGCAGCGCGTCGCGGGGGAGACAGCCCCAGCATTTT.

The chain combines TRBV18 with TRBJ1-4; the D gene is possibly TRBD1 (5 bases). Per germline, CDR1 KGHSH and CDR2 LQKENI. V lost 2 bases, J lost 0 bases, and 10 bases lay in between. The CDR3 is 16 residues long. The CDR3 protein is CASSPRDGATNEKLFF. The CDR3 DNA reads as TGTGCCAGCTCACCAAGGGACGGTGCAACTAATGAAAAACTGTTTTTT.

V usage is TRBV6-5 and J usage is TRBJ1-1; possible D gene TRBD1, 5 bases. Looked up from germline, CDR1 is MNHEY and CDR2 is SVGAGI. V was shortened by 8 bases and J by 1 base, with 11 bases between the two germline ends. The CDR3 runs to 13 residues. CDR3 sequence: CASGQGRNTEAFF. CDR3 coding DNA: TGTGCCAGCGGTCAGGGAAGGAACACTGAAGCTTTCTTT.

The rearrangement uses TRBV27 and TRBJ2-5, with D perhaps TRBD1 (5 bases). Trimming left V 5 bases short and J 2 bases short, with 9 bases between. This CDR3 has 13 residues. Germline V CDR1 and CDR2: MNHEY, SMNVEV (reference sequence). CDR3 region: CASSLRQQETQYF. Written as DNA, the CDR3 is TGTGCCAGCAGTCTAAGACAGCAAGAGACCCAGTACTTC.

The rearrangement joins TRBV5-4 to TRBJ1-6; D perhaps matches TRBD1 (5 bases). Germline assignment: CDR1 SGHNT and CDR2 YYREEE (reference sequence). This CDR3 has 14 amino acids. The V gene lost 1 base and the J gene lost 8 bases, with 10 bases spanning the gap. As DNA, the CDR3 is TGTGCCAGCAGCTTGCCAGGGATGGATTCACCCCTCCACTTT. Translation gives CASSLPGMDSPLHF.

The chain joins TRBV5-5 to TRBJ2-7; D is uncertain. The CDR3 extends over 14 amino acids. The V gene's germline CDR1 is SGHKS and CDR2 YYEKEE (reference sequence). The V end was cut by 0 bases, the J end by 2 bases, with 9 bases between. The CDR3 DNA reads as TGTGCCAGCAGCTTGGAGCGAAACACCTACGAGCAGTACTTC. It is translated as CASSLERNTYEQYF.